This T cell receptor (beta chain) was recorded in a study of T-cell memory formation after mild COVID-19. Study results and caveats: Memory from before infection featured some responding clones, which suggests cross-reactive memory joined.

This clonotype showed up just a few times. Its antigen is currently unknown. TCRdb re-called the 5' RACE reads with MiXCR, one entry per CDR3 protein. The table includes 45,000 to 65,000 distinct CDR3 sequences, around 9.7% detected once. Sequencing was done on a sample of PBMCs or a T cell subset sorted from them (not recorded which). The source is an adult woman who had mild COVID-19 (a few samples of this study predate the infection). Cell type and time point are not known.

This chain's CDR3 is CASSQLSGLDKETQYF. The CDR3 nucleotides read TGCGCCAGCAGCCAGCTGAGCGGGCTTGATAAAGAGACCCAGTACTTC. The chain employs TRBV4-1 and TRBJ2-5; D is perhaps TRBD2 (6 bases). The CDR3 spans 16 residues. Germline V gene sequence: CDR1 MGHRA, CDR2 YSYEKL. V dropped 3 bases and J dropped 3 bases, with 17 bases sitting between them.